The clone carrying this T cell receptor beta chain was counted a few times. The antigen is not known. This entry comes from a study of identical twins. Per the germline V gene, CDR1 is DFQATT and CDR2 is SNEGSKA (reference sequence). J lost 7 bases, V lost 3 bases, and 15 bases had no gene match. The CDR3 consists of 18 residues. General observations from the study: Modelling underestimated the level of out-of-frame TCR alpha sharing observed in monozygotic twins. Out-of-frame alpha sequences common to twins exhibited a surplus of low generation probability. Analyses based on zero insertions could be partly confounded by invariant MAIT and iNKT cells.

The authors used template switching to add a universal primer site and gave cDNA unique molecular identifiers. TCRdb fed the 5' RACE reads into MiXCR, producing one record per CDR3 protein. The repertoire holds nearly 250,000 distinct CDR3 sequences, with 5.5% to 7% as singletons. These data were also filed under a second study, of yellow fever vaccine responses in identical twins.

The V call is TRBV20-1, the J call TRBJ2-4; 13 nucleotides align to TRBD2. The sequence was obtained from a woman aged 18-29 years in good health. Sequencing was done on a sample of memory (CD45RO+) T cells sorted from blood. As DNA, the CDR3 is TGCAGTGCTAGCATTGGGACTAGCGGGAATGGGGGAGTGAACATTCAGTACTTC. It codes for CSASIGTSGNGGVNIQYF.